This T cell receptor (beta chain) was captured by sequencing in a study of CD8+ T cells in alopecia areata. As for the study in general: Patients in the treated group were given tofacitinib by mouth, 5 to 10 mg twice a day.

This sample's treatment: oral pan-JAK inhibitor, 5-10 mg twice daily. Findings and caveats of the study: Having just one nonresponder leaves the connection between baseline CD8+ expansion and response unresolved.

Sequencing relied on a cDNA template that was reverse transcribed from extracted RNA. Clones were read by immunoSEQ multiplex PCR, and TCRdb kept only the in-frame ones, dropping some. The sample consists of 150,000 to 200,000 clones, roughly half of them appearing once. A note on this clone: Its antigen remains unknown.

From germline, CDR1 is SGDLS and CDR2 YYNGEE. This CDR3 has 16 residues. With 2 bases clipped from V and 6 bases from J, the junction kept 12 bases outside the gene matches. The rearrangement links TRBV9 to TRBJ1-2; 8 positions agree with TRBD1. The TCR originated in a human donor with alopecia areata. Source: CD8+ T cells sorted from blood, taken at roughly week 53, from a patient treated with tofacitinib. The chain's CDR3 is CASSVSRDRGGDGYTF. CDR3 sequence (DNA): TGTGCCAGCAGCGTCTCCCGAGACAGGGGAGGAGATGGCTACACCTTC. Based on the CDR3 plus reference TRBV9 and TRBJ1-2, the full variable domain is DSGVTQTPKHLITATGQRVTLRCSPRSGDLSVYWYQQSLDQGLQFLIQYYNGEERAKGNILERFSAQQFPDLHSELNLSSLELGDSALYFCASSVSRDRGGDGYTFGSGTRLTVV.